One sample yielded the 24 T cell receptor beta chains listed below, sequenced in a study of blood T cells in healthy people across ages. Primed by a sample-barcoded 5' primer and a J-beta primer mix, a second PCR proceeded for roughly 6 to 12 cycles. Each CDR3 protein gets one entry after TCRdb re-called the 5' RACE reads with MiXCR. This table has about 1.6 million distinct CDR3 sequences, about 31% appearing once. Sequenced material: blood. The receptors derive from a woman aged 25-40 years in good health.

The gene calls are TRBV9 and TRBJ2-5, with 11 positions matching TRBD2. The V and J ends lost 0 bases and 2 bases, in that order; junction bases with no gene match: 3. The CDR3 has 16 residues. Looked up from germline, CDR1 is SGDLS and CDR2 is YYNGEE. The CDR3 DNA is TGTGCCAGCAGCGTAGGGGCTAGCGGGGGGCAAGAGACCCAGTACTTC. It specifies CASSVGASGGQETQYF.

A few counts support this clonotype. The gene calls are TRBV4-1 and TRBJ2-5, with 10 bases fitting TRBD2. CDR1 is MGHRA, CDR2 YSYEKL, per germline. The V segment lost 4 bases and the J segment 5 bases; nucleotides outside the gene matches: 10. The CDR3 loop spans 16 amino acids. This CDR3 is CASSPGSGGAFETQYF. The CDR3 DNA reads TGCGCCAGCAGCCCCGGCAGCGGGGGGGCGTTTGAGACCCAGTACTTC.

The V and J genes are TRBV12-3 or TRBV12-4 and TRBJ2-7; no reliable D call. CDR3 length: 17 residues. Trimming took 2 bases from V and 2 from J, leaving 19 bases between them. As DNA, the CDR3 is TGTGCCAGCAGTTTATCCCTCCGGCCGTCAGTCACCTACGAGCAGTACTTC. This sequence encodes CASSLSLRPSVTYEQYF.

The rearrangement uses TRBV7-8 and TRBJ2-3, with D possibly being TRBD1 (6 bases). The germline CDR1 and CDR2 sequences are SGHVS and FQNEAQ. This CDR3 contains 17 residues. V dropped 5 bases and J dropped 1 base, with 19 bases sitting between them. The CDR3 DNA reads TGTGCCAGCAGCCCGCGGACAGTCGCTCGGGGCACAGATACGCAGTATTTT. It yields the protein CASSPRTVARGTDTQYF.

The J gene is TRBJ1-2, the V gene TRBV6-5; tentatively, D is TRBD1 (6 bases). The CDR3 sequence is 15 residues long. Germline V CDR1 and CDR2: MNHEY, SVGAGI. Trimming pared 10 bases from V and 6 bases from J, leaving 24 bases between. CDR3 residues: CAIARTANTGDGYTF. Written as DNA, the CDR3 is TGTGCCATCGCCAGGACAGCTAATACTGGGGATGGCTACACCTTC.

The chain couples TRBV6-1 to TRBJ2-5; 9 bases agree with TRBD2. Germline lookup yields CDR1 MNHNS and CDR2 SASEGT. With V trimmed by 4 bases and J by 7 bases, 13 bases remained unmatched. CDR3 length equals 16 residues. The CDR3 here is CASSGQGLAFLATQYF. Written as DNA, the CDR3 is TGTGCCAGCAGTGGCCAAGGACTAGCGTTCCTTGCGACCCAGTACTTC.

This clonotype was found a few times. The chain employs TRBV25-1 and TRBJ2-1; D remains unclear. Germline V lookup: CDR1 MGHDK, CDR2 SYGVNS. This CDR3 contains 12 residues. V lost 4 bases and J lost 7, with 8 bases in between. The DNA of the CDR3 is TGTGCCAGCAGTGGTTCCGTGAATGAGCAGTTCTTC. Amino acids: CASSGSVNEQFF.

V gene TRBV10-3 combines with J gene TRBJ1-2; 7 bases fit TRBD1. V trimming: 3 bases; J trimming: 3 bases; junction bases outside the gene matches: 13. CDR1 is ENHRY and CDR2 is SYGVKD in the germline V gene. There are 17 residues in the CDR3. The CDR3 DNA follows: TGTGCCATCAGTGATTGGGGCAGGGGGAAAGTTGACTATGGCTACACCTTC. Its translation: CAISDWGRGKVDYGYTF.

This clonotype has just a few counts. This chain links TRBV12-3 or TRBV12-4 with TRBJ2-7, with 7 bases matching TRBD2. The CDR3 is 15 amino acids. Trimming cost V 1 base and J 3 bases; bases outside gene matches: 6. The CDR3 here is CASSLGGLEFYEQYF. The CDR3 bases are TGTGCCAGCAGTTTAGGAGGACTAGAATTCTACGAGCAGTACTTC.

This chain connects TRBV6-1 to TRBJ2-3; TRBD1 aligns across 8 bases. There are 15 residues in the CDR3. After removal of 0 bases from V and 5 bases from J, the junction contained 4 bases not matched to a gene. Germline V lookup: CDR1 MNHNS, CDR2 SASEGT. The CDR3 nucleotides read TGTGCCAGCAGTGAAGCGATCAGGGGGCAAGATACGCAGTATTTT. It is translated as CASSEAIRGQDTQYF.

This chain uses TRBV7-3 with TRBJ2-1; 7 nucleotides agree with TRBD2. There are 15 residues in the CDR3. Germline CDR1 and CDR2: SGHTA and FQGTGA. The junction had 8 bases not matched to a gene; V was cut back by 2 bases and J by 7 bases. The CDR3 reads CASSLGPGGLNEQFF. The CDR3 DNA sequence: TGTGCCAGCAGCTTAGGACCGGGGGGTTTGAATGAGCAGTTCTTC.

This clonotype was found a few times. The gene calls are TRBV9 and TRBJ1-2, with TRBD1 as a possible D gene (5 bases). This CDR3 comprises 16 residues. The V and J ends lost 0 bases and 4 bases respectively, with 16 bases between them. Germline CDR1 is SGDLS and CDR2 is YYNGEE. CDR3 bases: TGTGCCAGCAGCGTAGCTGGGGCGGGGGTCCCCTATGGCTACACCTTC. Its protein is CASSVAGAGVPYGYTF.

The J gene is TRBJ2-7, the V gene TRBV20-1; 9 positions agree with TRBD1. Looked up from germline, CDR1 is DFQATT and CDR2 is SNEGSKA (reference sequence). The CDR3 extends over 13 amino acids. J was trimmed by 7 bases and V by 4 bases; bases with no gene match: 8. CDR3 amino acids: CSAIDRGVWEQYF. In DNA, the CDR3 is TGCAGTGCTATCGACAGGGGGGTCTGGGAGCAGTACTTC.

This clonotype occurred a few times. The V gene is TRBV9, the J gene TRBJ2-1, with D possibly TRBD2 on 5 matching bases. With 1 base removed from V and 4 bases from J, the gap between germline ends came to 18 bases. The germline V gene has CDR1 SGDLS and CDR2 YYNGEE. CDR3 length equals 17 residues. CDR3 loop: CASSVYRLSGSYNEQFF. As DNA, the CDR3 is TGTGCCAGCAGCGTATACCGACTAAGCGGATCGTACAATGAGCAGTTCTTC.

This clonotype was found once. The chain couples TRBV4-1 to TRBJ2-7; 7 bases are shared with TRBD2. The CDR3 has 15 amino acids. Germline CDR1 MGHRA, CDR2 YSYEKL. The V and J ends lost 0 bases and 6 bases, in that order; junction bases with no gene match: 8. The chain's CDR3 is CASSQEGSGAGEQYF. As DNA, the CDR3 is TGCGCCAGCAGCCAAGAAGGAAGCGGGGCTGGCGAGCAGTACTTC.

About this clonotype itself: Just one base apart from a much larger clone, this may be a read error. The V call is TRBV7-2, the J call TRBJ2-1, with 14 nucleotides matching TRBD2. This CDR3 has 15 residues. Trimming removed 4 bases from V and 8 bases from J; junction bases left unmatched: 4. The germline gives CDR1 SGHTA, CDR2 FQGNSA. CDR3 region: CASSSGLAGDDEQFF. The CDR3 DNA is TGTGCCAGCAGCTCGGGACTAGCGGGAGACGATGAGCAGTTCTTC.

This clonotype was counted only a few times. This sequence joins TRBV6-5 and TRBJ2-3; D might be TRBD2 (7 bases). The length of the CDR3 is 18 residues. V lost 0 bases to trimming and J lost 4 bases, with 20 bases between them. CDR1 and CDR2 from the germline V gene are MNHEY and SVGAGI. CDR3 sequence (DNA): TGTGCCAGCAGTTACTCGGGGGCGGGGGACTCTGAGGCAGATACGCAGTATTTT. This encodes CASSYSGAGDSEADTQYF.

At least ten counts were recorded for this clonotype. J is TRBJ2-7 and V is TRBV7-9, with D perhaps matching TRBD1 (6 bases). The V gene lost 7 bases and the J gene lost 0 bases, with 16 bases spanning the gap. Germline CDR1 is SEHNR and CDR2 is FQNEAQ (reference sequence). The CDR3 extends over 15 amino acids. Here the CDR3 DNA reads TGTGCCAGCACCCCAACAGGGTCTTCCTCCTACGAGCAGTACTTC. It translates to CASTPTGSSSYEQYF.

This clonotype was recorded only once. A much more abundant neighbour one base away suggests this may be a read error. The chain's CDR3 is CAGSWGDRAAYEQYF. CDR3 bases: TGCGCCGGCAGCTGGGGGGACAGGGCAGCCTACGAGCAGTACTTC. The rearrangement links TRBV5-1 to TRBJ2-7; 9 positions agree with TRBD1. CDR1 is SGHRS and CDR2 is YFSETQ in the germline V gene. The CDR3 covers 15 residues.

The chain joins TRBV3-1 to TRBJ2-4; TRBD1 is a possible D gene (6 bases). The V end was cut by 2 bases, the J end by 1 base, with 6 bases between. Germline assignment: CDR1 LGHDT and CDR2 YNNKEL (reference sequence). The CDR3 loop spans 14 amino acids. CDR3 residues: CASSQRGAKNIQYF. CDR3 DNA: TGTGCCAGCAGCCAAAGGGGGGCCAAAAACATTCAGTACTTC. Complete variable domain (other parts from reference TRBV3-1 and TRBJ2-4): DTAVSQTPKYLVTQMGNDKSIKCEQNLGHDTMYWYKQDSKKFLKIMFSYNNKELIINETVPNRFSPKSPDKAHLNLHINSLELGDSAVYFCASSQRGAKNIQYFGAGTRLSVL.

V is TRBV29-1 and J is TRBJ2-3, with D unresolved. Germline V gives CDR1 SQVTM, CDR2 ANQGSEA. The V end was cut by 7 bases, the J end by 5 bases, with 13 bases between. This CDR3 is built from 12 residues. CDR3 protein: CSAGLSQDTQYF. The CDR3 coding sequence is TGCAGCGCTGGGCTCTCGCAAGATACGCAGTATTTT.

The chain recombines TRBV11-2 with TRBJ2-2; D is undetermined. CDR1 and CDR2 (germline): SGHAT, FQNNGV. The length of the CDR3 is 15 residues. The germline V and J ends were trimmed by 5 bases and 6 bases, with 16 bases remaining between them. The CDR3 loop is CASSPLMRSSGELFF. The CDR3 nucleotides read TGTGCCAGCAGCCCCCTTATGAGGTCATCCGGGGAGCTGTTTTTT.

About this clonotype: One end of the junction does not line up with germline, which may come from a read error. CDR3 sequence: CVSSASGATNEKLFF. CDR3 bases: TGTGTCAGCAGCGCGTCAGGAGCAACTAATGAAAAACTGTTTTTT. The rearrangement links TRBV9 to TRBJ1-4; unclear D gene. The CDR3 sequence is 15 residues long. The germline gives CDR1 SGDLS, CDR2 YYNGEE.

The rearrangement links TRBV27 to TRBJ2-7; 7 bases match TRBD2. The CDR3 loop spans 17 amino acids. J was trimmed by 1 base and V by 6 bases; bases with no gene match: 15. The germline V gene has CDR1 MNHEY and CDR2 SMNVEV (reference sequence). In nucleotides, the CDR3 is TGTGCCAGCAGCCCCAGAGGTCTAGCGGACCGATCCTACGAGCAGTACTTC. It encodes CASSPRGLADRSYEQYF.